The T cell receptor beta chain described here comes from a study of shared clonotypes between healthy human individuals. Study results and caveats: Among non-shared clonotypes, generation probabilities were lower than among those shared by all four donors.

The CDR3 spans 15 residues. Trimming removed 3 bases from V and 1 base from J, with 9 bases in between. CDR1 KGHSH and CDR2 LQKENI come from the germline V gene. Repertoires were generated with immunoSEQ multiplex PCR, while TCRdb's copy carries only in-frame clones and drops some. In the table there are approximately 400,000 clones, about 97% of which are singletons. On this clone itself: Its target is unknown.

Sequencing was done on a sample of memory CD8+ T cells sorted from blood. Subset: CD45RO+ cells pooled with CCR7-negative TemRA cells. This TCR came from a man in his thirties or forties in good health. The chain has TRBV18 and TRBJ2-2, with TRBD2 as a possible D gene (6 bases). The CDR3 nucleotides are TGTGCCAGCTCACCGGCCGGGGGGAACACCGGGGAGCTGTTTTTT. This sequence encodes CASSPAGGNTGELFF.